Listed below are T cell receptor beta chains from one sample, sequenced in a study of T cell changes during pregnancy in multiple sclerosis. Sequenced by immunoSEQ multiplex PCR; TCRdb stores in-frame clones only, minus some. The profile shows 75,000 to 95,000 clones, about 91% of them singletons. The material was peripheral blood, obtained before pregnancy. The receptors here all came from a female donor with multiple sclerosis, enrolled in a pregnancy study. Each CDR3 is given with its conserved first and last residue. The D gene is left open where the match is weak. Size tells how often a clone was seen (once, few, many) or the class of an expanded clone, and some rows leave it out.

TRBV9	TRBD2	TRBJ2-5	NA	CASSDRAGGPRGETQYF	TGTGCCAGCAGCGACCGAGCGGGGGGGCCTAGAGGAGAGACCCAGTACTTC
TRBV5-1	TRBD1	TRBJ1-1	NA	CASRTQGGNTEAFF	TGCGCCAGCAGGACCCAGGGGGGAAACACTGAAGCTTTCTTT
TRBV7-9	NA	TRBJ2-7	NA	CASSSPQGRSYEQYF	TGTGCCAGCAGCTCACCACAGGGACGGTCCTACGAGCAGTACTTC
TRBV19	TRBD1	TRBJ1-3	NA	CASSTGLGNTIYF	TGTGCCAGTTCGACAGGGCTCGGAAACACCATATATTTT
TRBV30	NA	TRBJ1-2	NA	CAWSGPDSNYGYTF	TGTGCCTGGAGTGGTCCCGACAGTAACTATGGCTACACCTTC
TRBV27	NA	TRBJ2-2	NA	CANGTNTGELFF	TGTGCCAACGGGACGAACACCGGGGAGCTGTTTTTT
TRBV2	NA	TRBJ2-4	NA	CASSDGTLGKNIQYF	TGTGCCAGCAGTGATGGGACATTGGGCAAAAACATTCAGTACTTC
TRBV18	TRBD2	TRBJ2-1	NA	CASSPPSGRGFF	TGTGCCAGCTCACCACCGAGCGGGAGAGGTTTCTTC
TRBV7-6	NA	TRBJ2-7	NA	CASSLASGTPTSDEQYF	TGTGCCAGCAGCTTAGCCTCCGGGACACCCACAAGTGACGAGCAGTACTTC
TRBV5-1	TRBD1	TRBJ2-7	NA	CASSPLGQGIYEQYF	TGCGCCAGCAGCCCACTGGGACAGGGAATCTACGAGCAGTACTTC
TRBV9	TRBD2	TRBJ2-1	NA	CASSPWVTSGYNEQFF	TGTGCCAGCAGCCCCTGGGTAACTAGCGGCTACAATGAGCAGTTCTTC
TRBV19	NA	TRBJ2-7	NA	CASSIVGAGDYEQYF	TGTGCCAGTAGTATAGTCGGGGCAGGGGACTACGAGCAGTACTTC
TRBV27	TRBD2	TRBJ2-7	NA	CASSPSGGGLYLDEQYF	TGTGCCAGCAGCCCCTCGGGGGGGGGCCTTTATCTAGACGAGCAGTACTTC
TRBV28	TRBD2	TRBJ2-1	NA	CASSPRAGGLDNEQFF	TGTGCCAGCAGTCCACGGGCGGGAGGGCTCGACAATGAGCAGTTCTTC
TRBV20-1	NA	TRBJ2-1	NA	CSAAYNEQFF	TGCAGTGCAGCATACAATGAGCAGTTCTTC
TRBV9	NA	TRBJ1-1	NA	CASSPSGTGNTEAFF	TGTGCCAGCAGCCCTTCCGGGACTGGGAACACTGAAGCTTTCTTT
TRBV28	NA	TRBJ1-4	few	CASSPTGFNGKLFF	TGTGCCAGCAGTCCCACAGGGTTCAATGGAAAACTGTTTTTT
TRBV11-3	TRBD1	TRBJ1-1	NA	CASSLVWARGQNTEAFF	TGTGCCAGCAGCTTAGTATGGGCCAGGGGGCAAAACACTGAAGCTTTCTTT
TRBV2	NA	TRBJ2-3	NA	CASTQGGSSDTQYF	TGTGCCAGCACTCAAGGGGGTAGTAGCGATACGCAGTATTTT
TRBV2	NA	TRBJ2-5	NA	CASLYGQPETQYF	TGTGCCAGCCTTTATGGACAGCCAGAGACCCAGTACTTC
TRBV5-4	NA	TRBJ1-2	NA	CASSPSTGTSYGYTF	TGTGCCAGCAGCCCCTCCACAGGTACGAGCTATGGCTACACCTTC
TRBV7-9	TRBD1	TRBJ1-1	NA	CASSVDRRIEAFF	TGTGCCAGCAGCGTGGACAGGAGGATTGAAGCTTTCTTT
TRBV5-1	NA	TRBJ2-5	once	CASRKGDAETQYF	TGCGCCAGCCGGAAGGGGGACGCGGAGACCCAGTACTTC
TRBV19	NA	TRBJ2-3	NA	CASSPLSSTDTQYF	TGTGCCAGTAGTCCGCTAAGTAGCACAGATACGCAGTATTTT
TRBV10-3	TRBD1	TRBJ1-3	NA	CATSPDRAGNTIYF	TGTGCCACTTCGCCCGACAGGGCTGGAAACACCATATATTTT
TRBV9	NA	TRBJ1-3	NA	CASSLDSFISGNTIYF	TGTGCCAGCAGCTTGGACAGTTTCATCTCTGGAAACACCATATATTTT